The rows below give T cell receptor beta chains drawn from one sample of a study of Ad26.COV2.S vaccination and SARS-CoV-2 variants. TCRdb keeps only in-frame clones here, not all; method: immunoSEQ multiplex PCR. The sample lists around 350,000 clones; about 85% were seen once. The sequencing used peripheral blood, collected in a trial of Ad26.COV2.S vaccine versus placebo. These receptors were taken from a person aged 18 to 65 who received the Ad26.COV2.S COVID-19 vaccine or a placebo. Each CDR3 is given with its conserved first and last residue. A D gene is named only where the DNA matches it firmly.

V gene,J gene,D gene,CDR3 length,CDR3 protein,CDR3 DNA
TRBV10-2,TRBJ1-1,NA,13,CASAVKVSTEAFF,TGCGCCAGCGCAGTTAAAGTCAGCACTGAAGCTTTCTTT
TRBV27,TRBJ2-7,NA,16,CASSFIGGSTLYEQYF,TGTGCCAGCAGTTTTATAGGGGGATCCACCCTATACGAGCAGTACTTC
TRBV24-1,TRBJ2-2,TRBD1,16,CATSESGTGTPGELFF,TGTGCCACCAGTGAGTCCGGGACAGGGACCCCCGGGGAGCTGTTTTTT
TRBV6-2/TRBV6-3,TRBJ2-7,NA,12,CASSQTSYEQYF,TGTGCCAGCAGCCAAACCTCCTACGAGCAGTACTTC
TRBV30,TRBJ1-5,TRBD1,13,CAWSPGGNQPQHF,TGTGCCTGGAGCCCAGGGGGGAATCAGCCCCAGCATTTT
TRBV18,TRBJ2-5,NA,15,CASSPQQGYEETQYF,TGTGCCAGCTCACCACAACAGGGTTATGAGGAGACCCAGTACTTC
TRBV6-1,TRBJ2-3,NA,18,CASSASLWMGEGTDTQYF,TGTGCCAGCAGTGCCAGCCTCTGGATGGGGGAGGGCACAGATACGCAGTATTTT
TRBV19,TRBJ2-5,NA,15,CASSIGQLGGETQYF,TGTGCCAGTAGTATCGGCCAACTGGGGGGAGAGACCCAGTACTTC
TRBV6-5,TRBJ2-5,TRBD2,14,CASRGLEPQETQYF,TGTGCCAGCAGGGGACTAGAGCCTCAAGAGACCCAGTACTTC
TRBV6-1,TRBJ1-1,NA,15,CASSETGRVDTEAFF,TGTGCCAGCAGTGAAACGGGCAGGGTTGACACTGAAGCTTTCTTT
TRBV9,TRBJ1-6,TRBD1,17,CASSVTGDLHGGSPLHF,TGTGCCAGCAGCGTGACAGGGGACCTCCACGGGGGTTCACCCCTCCACTTT
TRBV27,TRBJ1-6,TRBD1,15,CASSSDRGMNSPLHF,TGTGCCAGCAGCTCTGACAGGGGGATGAATTCACCCCTCCACTTT
TRBV5-8,TRBJ2-5,TRBD2,14,CASSLFGGQETQYF,TGTGCCAGCAGCTTGTTCGGGGGGCAAGAGACCCAGTACTTC